This TCR beta chain was recorded in a study of shared clonotypes between healthy human individuals. CD45RO negativity and positive selection for CCR7 defined naive CD8 cells, a population that excluded terminally differentiated effector memory CD45RA+ cells. All donors qualified as healthy HIV-negative adults and had experienced no recent acute infections or vaccinations. Germline-derived CDR1 and CDR2 are SQVTM and ANQGSEA. The CDR3 is 13 residues long. Trimming shortened V by 2 bases and J by 0 bases, and 8 bases separated the two germline ends. Study-wide points: Tissues were not sampled, only blood, and their repertoires likely differ. Clonotypes shared by all four donors outscored non-shared clonotypes in generation probability.

Turning to this clone: Its antigen is as yet unknown.

TCRdb's copy holds only in-frame clones and misses some; the assay was immunoSEQ multiplex PCR. The sample lists 700,000 to 950,000 clones; around 96% were seen once. The chain joins TRBV29-1 to TRBJ2-7, with D hard to call. The receptor was isolated from a man younger than 40 in good health. Sequenced sample: naive CD8+ T cells sorted from blood. The CDR3 here is CSVESASSYEQYF. The CDR3, as DNA: TGCAGCGTTGAATCAGCGAGCTCCTACGAGCAGTACTTC.